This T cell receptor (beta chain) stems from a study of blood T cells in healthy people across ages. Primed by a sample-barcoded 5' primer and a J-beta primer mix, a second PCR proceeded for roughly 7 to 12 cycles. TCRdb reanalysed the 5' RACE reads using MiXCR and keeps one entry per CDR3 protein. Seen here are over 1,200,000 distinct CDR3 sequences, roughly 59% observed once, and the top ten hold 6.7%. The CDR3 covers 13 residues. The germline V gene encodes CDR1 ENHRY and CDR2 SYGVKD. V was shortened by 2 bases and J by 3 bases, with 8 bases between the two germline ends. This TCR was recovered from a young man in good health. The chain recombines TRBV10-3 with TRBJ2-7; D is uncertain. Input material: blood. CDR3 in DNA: TGTGCCATCAGTGAGGTCCCAGACTACGAGCAGTACTTC. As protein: CAISEVPDYEQYF.